The entry below gives a single T cell receptor (beta chain) sequence along with its context. Its antigen is not identified. V lost 0 bases and J 4 bases, leaving 12 bases between the germline ends. Germline-derived CDR1 and CDR2 are GTSNPN and SVGIG (reference sequence). The CDR3 consists of 14 residues. By way of CD45RO/CCR7/CD25/CD127/CD95/CD27, the CD4+ regulatory, stem cell-like memory, central memory and naive cells were sorted. This sample is drawn from a study of beta chain features in type 1 diabetes. Study findings and constraints: Insertions were fewer and deletions more numerous at VDJ junctions in type 1 diabetes patients.

Investigators reverse transcribed all isolated RNA, so they sequenced expressed TCRB transcripts. The read count averaged roughly 4 million across naive, central memory and regulatory T cell samples. The assay was immunoSEQ multiplex PCR, and TCRdb's table has in-frame clones only and misses some. This sample yields 400,000 to 600,000 clones, of which 25% to 35% are seen a single time; more than 0.055% belongs to the top ten. Sequenced sample: naive CD4+ T cells from blood. J is TRBJ1-2 and V is TRBV30; D is unresolved. The receptor was derived from a young man in good health. CDR3 region: CAWSVQSRAYGYTF. The CDR3 DNA reads TGTGCCTGGAGTGTACAATCAAGAGCCTATGGCTACACCTTC.